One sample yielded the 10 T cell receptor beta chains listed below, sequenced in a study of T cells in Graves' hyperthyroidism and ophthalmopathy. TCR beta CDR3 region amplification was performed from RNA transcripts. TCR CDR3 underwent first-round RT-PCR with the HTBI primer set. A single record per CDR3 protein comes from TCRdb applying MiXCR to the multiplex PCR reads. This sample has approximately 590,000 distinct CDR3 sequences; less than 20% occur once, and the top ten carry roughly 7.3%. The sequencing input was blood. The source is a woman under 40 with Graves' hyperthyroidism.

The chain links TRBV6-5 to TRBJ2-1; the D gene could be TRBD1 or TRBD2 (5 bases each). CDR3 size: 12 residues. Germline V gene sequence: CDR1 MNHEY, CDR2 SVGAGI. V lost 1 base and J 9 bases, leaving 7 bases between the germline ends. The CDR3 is CASSYWGTEQFF. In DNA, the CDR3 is TGTGCCAGCAGTTACTGGGGGACTGAGCAGTTCTTC.

For the CDR3, the DNA is TGTGCCAGCAGTGAACATACTAGCGGGACAGGGGAGACCCAGTACTTC. Its translation is CASSEHTSGTGETQYF. The J gene is TRBJ2-5, the V gene TRBV2, with a possible D match to TRBD2 (10 bases). CDR3 length: 16 residues. V gave up 2 bases and J gave up 5 bases, with 18 bases separating them. Germline values: CDR1 SNHLY, CDR2 FYNNEI.

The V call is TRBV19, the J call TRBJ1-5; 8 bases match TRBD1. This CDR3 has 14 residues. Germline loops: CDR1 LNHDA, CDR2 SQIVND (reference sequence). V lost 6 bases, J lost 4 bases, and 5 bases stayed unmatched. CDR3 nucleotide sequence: TGTGCCAGTAGGGTTACAGGGGGAAATCAGCCCCAGCATTTT. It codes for CASRVTGGNQPQHF. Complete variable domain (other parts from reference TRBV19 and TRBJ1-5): DGGITQSPKYLFRKEGQNVTLSCEQNLNHDAMYWYRQDPGQGLRLIYYSQIVNDFQKGDIAEGYSVSREKKESFPLTVTSAQKNPTAFYLCASRVTGGNQPQHFGDGTRLSIL.

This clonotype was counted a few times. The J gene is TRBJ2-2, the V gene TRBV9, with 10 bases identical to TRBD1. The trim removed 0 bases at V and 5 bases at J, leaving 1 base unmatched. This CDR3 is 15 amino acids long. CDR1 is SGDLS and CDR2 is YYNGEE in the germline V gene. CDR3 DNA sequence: TGTGCCAGCAGCGTAGTGGGACAGGGGACCGGGGAGCTGTTTTTT. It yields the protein CASSVVGQGTGELFF.

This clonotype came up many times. This CDR3 reads CASRQGLAGVNEQFF. CDR3 coding DNA: TGTGCCAGCAGACAGGGACTAGCGGGAGTCAATGAGCAGTTCTTC. The genes are TRBV6-1 and TRBJ2-1, with TRBD2 matching over 14 bases. With 6 bases clipped from V and 6 bases from J, the junction kept 4 bases outside the gene matches. This CDR3 has 15 residues. Germline CDR1 is MNHNS and CDR2 is SASEGT.

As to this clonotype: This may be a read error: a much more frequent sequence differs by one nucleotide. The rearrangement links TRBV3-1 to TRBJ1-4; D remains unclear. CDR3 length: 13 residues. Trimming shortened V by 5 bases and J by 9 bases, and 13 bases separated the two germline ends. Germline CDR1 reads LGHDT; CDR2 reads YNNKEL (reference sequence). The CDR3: CASSWAQNKKLFF. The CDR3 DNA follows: TGTGCCAGCAGCTGGGCCCAGAACAAAAAACTGTTTTTT.

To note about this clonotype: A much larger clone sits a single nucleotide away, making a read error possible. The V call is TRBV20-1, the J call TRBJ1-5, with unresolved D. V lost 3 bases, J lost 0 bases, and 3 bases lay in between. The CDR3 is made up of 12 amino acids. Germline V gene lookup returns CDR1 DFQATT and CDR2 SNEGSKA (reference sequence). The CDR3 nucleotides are TGCAGTGCTAGGTTTAGCAATCAGCCCCAGCATTTT. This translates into CSARFSNQPQHF.

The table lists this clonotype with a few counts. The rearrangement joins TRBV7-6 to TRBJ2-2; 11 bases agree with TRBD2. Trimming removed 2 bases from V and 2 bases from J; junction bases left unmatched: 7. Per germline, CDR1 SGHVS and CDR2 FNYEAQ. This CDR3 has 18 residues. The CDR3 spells CASSLSLAGGGNTGELFF. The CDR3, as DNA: TGTGCCAGCAGCTTATCTCTAGCGGGAGGAGGTAACACCGGGGAGCTGTTTTTT.

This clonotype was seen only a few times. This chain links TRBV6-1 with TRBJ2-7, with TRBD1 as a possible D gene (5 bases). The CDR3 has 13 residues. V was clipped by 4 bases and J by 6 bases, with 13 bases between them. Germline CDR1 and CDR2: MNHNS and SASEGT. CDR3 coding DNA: TGTGCCAGCAGTGTGAAGGGGTTAACCGAGCAGTACTTC. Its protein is CASSVKGLTEQYF.

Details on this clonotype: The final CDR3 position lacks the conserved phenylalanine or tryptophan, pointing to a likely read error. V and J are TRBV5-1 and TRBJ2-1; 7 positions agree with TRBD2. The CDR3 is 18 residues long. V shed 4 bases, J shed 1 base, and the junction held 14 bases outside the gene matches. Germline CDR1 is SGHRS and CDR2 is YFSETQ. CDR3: CASSLTPLSGTSYNEQFL. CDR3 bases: TGCGCCAGCAGCCTAACCCCCCTAAGCGGGACTTCCTACAATGAGCAGTTCCTC.